This T cell receptor (beta chain) was identified during a study of cytomegalovirus exposure and HLA in healthy donors. Findings and limits, study-wide: Evidence from a later analysis indicated that most CMV-associated TCR beta chains looked HLA-restricted. According to a later analysis, donors in an Asian-associated ancestry cluster reportedly had fewer N-insertions than the roughly 670-donor mean.

Primers for the PCR totalled 60 Vbeta and 13 Jbeta. The method was immunoSEQ multiplex PCR; TCRdb's version includes in-frame clones alone and lacks a portion of them. The repertoire holds over 65,000 clones, roughly four fifths seen once, with about 7.1% in the top ten. Only a few counts were recorded for this clone. Its target is unknown. Germline values: CDR1 MDHEN, CDR2 SYDVKM. The CDR3 runs 15 residues. The gene calls are TRBV28 and TRBJ2-5; 10 positions agree with TRBD1. With the DNA end fitting TRBJ2-7 better, the J assignment may be wrong. The sequenced sample consisted of PBMCs. The sequence was collected from a woman aged 25 to 39 in good health and CMV-seropositive. The CDR3 DNA follows: TGTGCCAGCAGGAACCCGGGACAGGGGTTGTACGAGCAGTACTTC. This sequence encodes CASRNPGQGLYEQYF.